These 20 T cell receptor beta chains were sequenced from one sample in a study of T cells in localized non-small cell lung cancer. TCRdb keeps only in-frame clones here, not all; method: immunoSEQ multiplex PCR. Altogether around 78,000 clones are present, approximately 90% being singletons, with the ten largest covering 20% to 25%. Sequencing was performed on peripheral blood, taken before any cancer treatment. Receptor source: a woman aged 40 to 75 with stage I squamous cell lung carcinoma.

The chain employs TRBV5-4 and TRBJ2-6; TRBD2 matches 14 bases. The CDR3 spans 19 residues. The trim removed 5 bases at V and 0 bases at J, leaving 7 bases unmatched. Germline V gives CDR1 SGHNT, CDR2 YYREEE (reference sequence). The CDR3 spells CASRPTGTSGGSGANVLTF. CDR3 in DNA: TGTGCCAGCAGACCTACCGGGACTAGCGGGGGCTCTGGGGCCAACGTCCTGACTTTC.

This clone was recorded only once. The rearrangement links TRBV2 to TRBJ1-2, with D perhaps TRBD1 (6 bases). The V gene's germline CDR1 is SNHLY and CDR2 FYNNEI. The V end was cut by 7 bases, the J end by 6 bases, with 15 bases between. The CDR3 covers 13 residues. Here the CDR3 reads CASKIGRGDGYTF. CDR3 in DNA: TGTGCCAGCAAAATTGGGAGGGGGGATGGCTACACCTTC.

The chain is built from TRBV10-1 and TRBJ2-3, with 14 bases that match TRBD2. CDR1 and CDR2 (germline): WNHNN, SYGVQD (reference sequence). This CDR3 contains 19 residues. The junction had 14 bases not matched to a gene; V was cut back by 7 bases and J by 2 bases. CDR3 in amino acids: CASIETSGGAQGNTDTQYF. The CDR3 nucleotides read TGCGCCAGCATCGAGACTAGCGGGGGGGCCCAGGGTAACACAGATACGCAGTATTTT.

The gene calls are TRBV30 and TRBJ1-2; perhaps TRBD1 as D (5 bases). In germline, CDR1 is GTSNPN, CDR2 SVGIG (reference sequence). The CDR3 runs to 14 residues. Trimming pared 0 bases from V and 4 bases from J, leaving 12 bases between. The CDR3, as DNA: TGTGCCTGGAGTGTAGTGGGGGTAGTCTATGGCTACACCTTC. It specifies CAWSVVGVVYGYTF. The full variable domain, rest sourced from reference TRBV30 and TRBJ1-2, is SQTIHQWPATLVQPVGSPLSLECTVEGTSNPNLYWYRQAAGRGLQLLFYSVGIGQISSEVPQNLSASRPQDRQFILSSKKLLLSDSGFYLCAWSVVGVVYGYTFGSGTRLTVV.

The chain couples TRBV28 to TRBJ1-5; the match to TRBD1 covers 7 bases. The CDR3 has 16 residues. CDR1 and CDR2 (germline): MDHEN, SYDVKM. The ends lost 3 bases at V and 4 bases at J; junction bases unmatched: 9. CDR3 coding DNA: TGTGCCAGCAGTTTTGCCCCAAACAGGGGAAATCAGCCCCAGCATTTT. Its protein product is CASSFAPNRGNQPQHF.

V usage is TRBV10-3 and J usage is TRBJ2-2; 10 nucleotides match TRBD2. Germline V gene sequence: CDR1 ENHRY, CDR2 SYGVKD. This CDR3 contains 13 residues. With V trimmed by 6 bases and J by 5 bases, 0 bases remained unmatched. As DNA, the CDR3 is TGTGCCATCAGGGGACTAGCGACCGGGGAGCTGTTTTTT. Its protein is CAIRGLATGELFF.

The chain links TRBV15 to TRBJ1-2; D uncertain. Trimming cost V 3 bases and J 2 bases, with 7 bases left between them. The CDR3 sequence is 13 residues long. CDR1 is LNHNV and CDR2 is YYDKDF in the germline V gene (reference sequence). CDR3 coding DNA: TGTGCCACCAGCAGTCAGCAGAACTATGGCTACACCTTC. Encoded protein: CATSSQQNYGYTF.

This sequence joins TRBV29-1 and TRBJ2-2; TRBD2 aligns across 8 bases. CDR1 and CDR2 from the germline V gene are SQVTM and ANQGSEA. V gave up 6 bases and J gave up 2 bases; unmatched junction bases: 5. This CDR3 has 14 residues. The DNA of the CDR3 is TGCAGCGTCGTTAGCGGGACTAACACCGGGGAGCTGTTTTTT. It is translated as CSVVSGTNTGELFF.

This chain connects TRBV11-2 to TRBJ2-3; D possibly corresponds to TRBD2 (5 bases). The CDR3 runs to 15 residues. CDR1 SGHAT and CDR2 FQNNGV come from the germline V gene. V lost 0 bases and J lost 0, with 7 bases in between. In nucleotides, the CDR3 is TGTGCCAGCAGCTTAGACGACTACAGCACAGATACGCAGTATTTT. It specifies CASSLDDYSTDTQYF.

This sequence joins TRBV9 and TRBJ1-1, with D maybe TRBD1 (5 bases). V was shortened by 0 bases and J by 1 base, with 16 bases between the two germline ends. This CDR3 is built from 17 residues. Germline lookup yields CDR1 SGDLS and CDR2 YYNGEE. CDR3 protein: CASSVGLRASWNTEAFF. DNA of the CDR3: TGTGCCAGCAGCGTAGGTCTCAGGGCCTCTTGGAACACTGAAGCTTTCTTT.

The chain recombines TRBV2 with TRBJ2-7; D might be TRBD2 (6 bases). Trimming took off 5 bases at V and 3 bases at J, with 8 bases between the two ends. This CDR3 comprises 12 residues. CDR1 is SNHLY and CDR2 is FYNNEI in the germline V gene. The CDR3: CASSLANYEQYF. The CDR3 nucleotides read TGTGCCAGCAGTCTAGCGAACTACGAGCAGTACTTC.

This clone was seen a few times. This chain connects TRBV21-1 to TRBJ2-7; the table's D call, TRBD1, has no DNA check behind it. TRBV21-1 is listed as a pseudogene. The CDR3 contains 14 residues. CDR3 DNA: TGTGCCAGCAGCAAACAGGTAAGCTCCTACGAGCAGTACTTC. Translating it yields CASSKQVSSYEQYF.

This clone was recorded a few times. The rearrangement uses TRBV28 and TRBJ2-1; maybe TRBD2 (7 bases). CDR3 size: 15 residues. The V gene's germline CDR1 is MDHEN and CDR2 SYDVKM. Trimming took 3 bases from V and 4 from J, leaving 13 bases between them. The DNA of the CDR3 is TGTGCCAGCAGTTTGAGGGGGGGCGTTTACAATGAGCAGTTCTTC. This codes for CASSLRGGVYNEQFF.

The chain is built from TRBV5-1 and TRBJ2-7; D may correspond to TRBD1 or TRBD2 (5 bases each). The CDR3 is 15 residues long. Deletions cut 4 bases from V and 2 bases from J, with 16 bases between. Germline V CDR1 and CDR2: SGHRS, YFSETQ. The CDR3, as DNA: TGCGCCAGCAGCCTGGGGCACGGGATAACCTACGAGCAGTACTTC. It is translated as CASSLGHGITYEQYF.

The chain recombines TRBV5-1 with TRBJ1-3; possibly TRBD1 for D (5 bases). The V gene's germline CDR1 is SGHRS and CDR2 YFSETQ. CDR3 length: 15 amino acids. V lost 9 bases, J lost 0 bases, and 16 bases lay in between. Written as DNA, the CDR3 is TGCGCCAACCAAACCTCAGGGAGCTCTGGAAACACCATATATTTT. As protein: CANQTSGSSGNTIYF.

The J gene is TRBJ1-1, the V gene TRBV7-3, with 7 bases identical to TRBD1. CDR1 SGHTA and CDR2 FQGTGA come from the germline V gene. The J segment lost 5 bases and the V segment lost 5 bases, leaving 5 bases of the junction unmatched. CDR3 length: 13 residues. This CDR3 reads CASSRQGPTEAFF. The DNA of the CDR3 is TGTGCCAGCAGCCGACAGGGTCCGACTGAAGCTTTCTTT.

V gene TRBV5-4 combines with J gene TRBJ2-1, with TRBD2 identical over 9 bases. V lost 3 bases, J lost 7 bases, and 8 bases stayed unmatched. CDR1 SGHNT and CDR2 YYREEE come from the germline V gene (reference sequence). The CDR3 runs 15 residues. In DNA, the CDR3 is TGTGCCAGCAGCTCGACTAGCGGTCCGGTTAATGAGCAGTTCTTC. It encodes CASSSTSGPVNEQFF.

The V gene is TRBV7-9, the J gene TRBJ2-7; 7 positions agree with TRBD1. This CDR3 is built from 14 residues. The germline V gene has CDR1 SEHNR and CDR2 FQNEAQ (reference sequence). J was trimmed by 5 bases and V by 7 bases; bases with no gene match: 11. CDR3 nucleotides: TGTGCCAGCATCAAATCGACAGGGCTCCACGAGCAGTACTTC. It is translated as CASIKSTGLHEQYF.

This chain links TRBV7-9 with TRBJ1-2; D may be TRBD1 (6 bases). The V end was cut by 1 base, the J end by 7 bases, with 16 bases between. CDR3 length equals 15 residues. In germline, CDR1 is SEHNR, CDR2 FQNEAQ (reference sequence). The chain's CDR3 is CASSLEIGGLGGYTF. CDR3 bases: TGTGCCAGCAGCTTAGAAATCGGGGGGCTAGGTGGCTACACCTTC.

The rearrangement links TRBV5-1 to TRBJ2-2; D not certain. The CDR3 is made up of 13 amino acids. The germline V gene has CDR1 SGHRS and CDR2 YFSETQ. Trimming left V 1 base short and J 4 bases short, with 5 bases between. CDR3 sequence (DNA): TGCGCCAGCAGCTTGTTCACCACCGGGGAGCTGTTTTTT. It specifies CASSLFTTGELFF.